This T cell receptor (beta chain) was profiled in a study of shared clonotypes between healthy human individuals (dated by TCRdb to about 2020). For the study in its entirety: A few men and a couple of women, aged 18 to 49 years, made up the cohort. Per donor, three plates each were used for CD4 naive and CD4 memory, two for CD8 naive, and one for CD8 memory. To estimate repertoire size and how much clonotypes are shared between individuals, the study performed deep sequencing of blood TCR repertoires from roughly five healthy adults. Libraries were prepared and TCR repertoires were sequenced by different laboratories using diverse techniques, in order to increase sequencing depth and limit assay-specific biases. Each donor's leukapheresis produced roughly between about 0.8 and 10 billion PBMCs. General study outcomes and caveats: Because the study included only a small number of donors, the genetic and exposure-history diversity represented was limited. When a few donors were compared, the shared fraction of clonotypes was roughly 4.8% for naive CD4, approximately 3.3% for naive CD8, more than 2% for memory CD4, and 0.4% for memory CD8. Higher generation probabilities were observed for clonotypes shared by all four sorted-subset donors than for non-shared clonotypes. Larger estimated clonotype richness was generally found for naive subsets than for memory subsets. Sampling was limited to blood, and TCR repertoires in tissue likely differ from TCR repertoires in blood. Rarefaction of sorted-subset datasets indicated incomplete sequencing despite the large sequencing depth. Based on pairwise subsampling, the degree of clonotype sharing among donors was expected to be affected by sequencing depth.

TCR CDR3 regions were amplified from genomic DNA by multiplex PCR using the deep immunoSEQ assay. Extracted genomic DNA from each cell subset was spread evenly across all wells of several immunoSEQ 96-well plates, with each plate serving as a replicate. For sorted subsets, roughly 0.2 ug genomic DNA, equal to some 28,000 T cell genomes, was loaded into each replicate PCR. The purified libraries were quantified using a Qubit 3.0 fluorometer, sized with a Bioanalyzer 2100, and then quantified again using the KAPA Library Quantification kit. Every immunoSEQ 96-well plate was sequenced on a dedicated single-read 150-cycle Illumina NextSeq 550 flow cell. As for how the authors treated the data: Because only junctional sequences without quality scores were contained in the immunoSEQ output, filtering matching that applied to full-length reads could not be performed. Sequences were annotated with PyIR, a Python wrapper for IgBLAST v1.9, and V/J genes and CDR3 were assigned using IMGT germline references. Reads were removed for weak V/J assignments (E-value above 1e-6), missing CDR3, stop codons, out-of-frame junctions, or ambiguous translated residues. A V3J clonotype was defined by an identical inferred V gene, J gene, and CDR3 amino acid sequence. The percentage overlap between two repertoires was calculated by dividing the number of shared unique clonotypes by the size of the smaller repertoire. Richness of each repertoire was evaluated using RTK rarefaction, the Chao1 estimator, and Recon v2.1 estimates of unobserved clonotypes. Generation probabilities for all TCRbeta clonotypes obtained by the gDNA method from a few donors were computed using OLGA. This is the immuneACCESS table as TCRdb keeps it, with only in-frame sequences that have V and J called. A part of the clones is gone; compared with another copy, unresolved V genes explain less than half, and the rest is unexplained. V and J calls plus clone size are reproduced from that table; the DNA served to infer D and trimming. This sample has approximately 740,000 clones in its table, and almost 95% of those were observed once. The biggest ten clones account for 24% of the sample.

Spanning cysteine to phenylalanine, the CDR3 consists of 16 amino acids. Just the 48-base CDR3 DNA is kept, in frame starting at base 1. The germline V end is reduced by 4 bases and the J end by 0 bases; junction bases left unmatched: 7. From the germline V gene (reference sequence), CDR1 is LNHDA and CDR2 is SQIVND. CD8 naive samples were obtained by positive selection for CCR7 among CD45RO-negative cells, yielding a CD45RA+CCR7+ population from which TemRA cells were excluded. Healthy HIV-negative adults with no recently reported acute infections or vaccinations were included as donors. All donors were Caucasian adults living in Nashville, Tennessee, USA. Blood was collected by leukapheresis, and PBMCs were isolated by Ficoll-Histopaque density gradient centrifugation and then cryopreserved in liquid nitrogen vapor phase. Analytical flow cytometry was used to check the purity and quantity of every magnetically sorted T cell population. From each sorted fraction, genomic DNA was isolated and quantified by UV absorbance on a Nanodrop 2000c.

In its sample, this clone was seen once. Its antigen is not yet known. No per-base quality is available; no much larger clone lies one base away. Recombination joined TRBV19 with TRBJ1-1; the central 8 bases match TRBD1. The sequenced sample was naive CD8+ T cells sorted from blood. The cell subset or site label corresponds to: CD45RA+CCR7+. This TCR was recovered from a man aged 25-40 years in good health. The nucleotide sequence is given as TGTGCCAGTAGTACCTGGACAGGGTCCATGAACACTGAAGCTTTCTTT. It translates to CASSTWTGSMNTEAFF.